The rows below give T cell receptor beta chains drawn from one sample of a study of blood T cell repertoires in COVID-19. Measured with immunoSEQ multiplex PCR; TCRdb has only the in-frame clones, and not every one. The sample yields about 370,000 clones, 89% seen once. Sample: peripheral blood. Receptors originate from a woman aged 25 to 39 with COVID-19, enrolled during active disease. The CDR3 runs from the conserved cysteine through the conserved F or W. The D gene is left open where the match is weak. Some rows have no size entry. The others give once, few or many, or a class for an expanded clone.

j_call	v_call	cdr3_length	d_call	clone_size	cdr3_nt	cdr3_aa
TRBJ1-5	TRBV20-1	15	TRBD1	-	TGCAGTGCTAGTGGACAGGGGGCACCGTATCAGCCCCAGCATTTT	CSASGQGAPYQPQHF
TRBJ2-7	TRBV6-5	15	TRBD1	once	TGTGCCAGCACCCCCGACAGGGGGGACTCCTACGAGCAGTACTTC	CASTPDRGDSYEQYF
TRBJ1-2	TRBV29-1	11	TRBD1	-	TGCAGCGTTGTACAGGGGACGGGCTACACCTTC	CSVVQGTGYTF
TRBJ1-5	TRBV5-1	15	TRBD1	once	TGCGCCAGCAGCTTGGAAGGACAGGGCACTCAGCCCCAGCATTTT	CASSLEGQGTQPQHF
TRBJ1-2	TRBV7-2	14	TRBD1	-	TGTGCCAGCAGCCTAACACAGGGGATAGAGGGCTACACCTTC	CASSLTQGIEGYTF
TRBJ2-6	TRBV27	14	-	-	TGTGCCAGCAGTCCTATCTCTGGGGCCAACGTCCTGACTTTC	CASSPISGANVLTF
TRBJ2-1	TRBV5-4	19	-	-	TGTGCCAGCAGCTTGGAACTGGCCAGGAGGGGTAGCTCCTACAATGAGCAGTTCTTC	CASSLELARRGSSYNEQFF
TRBJ1-1	TRBV15	15	TRBD1	-	TGTGCCACCAGCAGATCACAGGGGCTGAGTACTGAAGCTTTCTTT	CATSRSQGLSTEAFF
TRBJ1-2	TRBV5-4	14	TRBD1	-	TGTGCCAGCAGCTTGTCCCGGACAGGTGATGGCTACACCTTC	CASSLSRTGDGYTF
TRBJ2-3	TRBV11-3	13	-	once	TGTGCCAGCAGCTTCGTTTTCACAGATACGCAGTATTTT	CASSFVFTDTQYF